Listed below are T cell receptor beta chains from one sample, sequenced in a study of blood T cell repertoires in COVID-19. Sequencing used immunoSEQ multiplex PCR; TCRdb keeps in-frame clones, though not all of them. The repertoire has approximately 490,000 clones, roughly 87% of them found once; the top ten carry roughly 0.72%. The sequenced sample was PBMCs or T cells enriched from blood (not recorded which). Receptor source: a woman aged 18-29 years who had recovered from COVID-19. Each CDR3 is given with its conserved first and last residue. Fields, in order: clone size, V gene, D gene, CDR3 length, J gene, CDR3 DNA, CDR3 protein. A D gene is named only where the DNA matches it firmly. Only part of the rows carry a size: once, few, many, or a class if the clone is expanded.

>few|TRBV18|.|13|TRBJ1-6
TGTGCCAGCTCCCCAGGAGGGGATTCACCCCTCCACTTT
CASSPGGDSPLHF
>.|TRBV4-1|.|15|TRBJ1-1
TGCGCCAGCAGCCTCACCGACAGGCAGAACACTGAAGCTTTCTTT
CASSLTDRQNTEAFF
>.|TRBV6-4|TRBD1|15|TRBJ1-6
TGTGCCAGCGACAGGGCAATCGGCAGGGATTCACCCCTCCACTTT
CASDRAIGRDSPLHF
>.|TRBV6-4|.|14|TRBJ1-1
TGTGCCAGCAGTGAACGGGGGGAGAACACTGAAGCTTTCTTT
CASSERGENTEAFF
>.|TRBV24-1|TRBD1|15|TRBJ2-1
TGTGCCACCAGTGAGGGGGACAGCACCTTCTATGAGCAGTTCTTC
CATSEGDSTFYEQFF
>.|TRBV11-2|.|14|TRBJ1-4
TGTGCCAGCAGCTTGGACAGCAGTGGGGAAAAACTGTTTTTT
CASSLDSSGEKLFF
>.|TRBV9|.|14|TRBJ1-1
TGTGCCAGCAGAGCGACAGGCGGAAGCACTGAAGCTTTCTTT
CASRATGGSTEAFF
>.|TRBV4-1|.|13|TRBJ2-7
TGCGCCAGCAGCCAACGACAGTTCTACGAGCAGTACTTC
CASSQRQFYEQYF
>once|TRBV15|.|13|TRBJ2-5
TGTGCCACCAGCAGACCGATAGCAGAGACCCAGTACTTC
CATSRPIAETQYF
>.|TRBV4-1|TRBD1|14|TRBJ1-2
TGCGCCAGCAGCCACCCGGGACAGGGGATTGGCTACACCTTC
CASSHPGQGIGYTF
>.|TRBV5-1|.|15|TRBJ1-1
TGCGCCAGCAGCTTGGCGGAACAGCCGAACACTGAAGCTTTCTTT
CASSLAEQPNTEAFF
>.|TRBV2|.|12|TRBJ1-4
TGTGCCAGCAGTGTCGGGACTTACGAACTGTTTTTT
CASSVGTYELFF
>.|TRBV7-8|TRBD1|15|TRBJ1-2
TGTGCCAGCAGCTGGTCAAGACAGGGCTCTTTAGGCTACACCTTC
CASSWSRQGSLGYTF
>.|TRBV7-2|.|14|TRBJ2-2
TGTGCCAGCAGCTTCTTCAGGGACACCGGGGAGCTGTTTTTT
CASSFFRDTGELFF
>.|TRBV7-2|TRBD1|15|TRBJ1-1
TGTGCCAGCAGCCTACGGGACAGGGGGAACACTGAAGCTTTCTTT
CASSLRDRGNTEAFF
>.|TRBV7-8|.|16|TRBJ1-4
TGTGCCAGCAGCTTAGCGCTCGGGGGGGTTGGAGAAAAACTGTTTTTT
CASSLALGGVGEKLFF
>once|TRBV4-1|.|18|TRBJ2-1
TGCGCCAGCAGCCAAGTATTCCCTTTTGAATCTAACTACAATGAGCAGTTCTTC
CASSQVFPFESNYNEQFF
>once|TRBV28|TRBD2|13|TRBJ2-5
TGTGCCAGCAGCCATAGCGGGGGAGAGACCCAGTACTTC
CASSHSGGETQYF
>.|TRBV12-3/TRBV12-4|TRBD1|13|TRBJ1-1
TGTGCCAGCAGTGATACAGGGGCGCGATCGGCTTTCTTT
CASSDTGARSAFF
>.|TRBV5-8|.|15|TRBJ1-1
TGTGCCAGCAGCCAACGGCCGGGGGAGCGCCACGAAGCTTTCTTT
CASSQRPGERHEAFF